Listed below are T cell receptor beta chains from one sample, sequenced in a study of T cell clonotyping in hematopoietic cell transplantation. Clones were sequenced by immunoSEQ multiplex PCR, and TCRdb holds only the in-frame ones, with some missing. The table includes some 8,300 clones, approximately 85% detected once. Source: PBMCs, taken 180 days after allogeneic stem cell transplant. These receptors all come from a female patient younger than 45 who had an allogeneic stem cell transplant, so the T cells may come from the graft donor. Some clones in this sample may be carry-over from other donors' samples. Each CDR3 is given with its conserved first and last residue. The order of the fields is V gene, clone size, J gene, D gene, CDR3 protein, CDR3 DNA. D genes are given only for firm matches. A row's size may be missing; if present it is once, few, many or a size class.

v_call: TRBV9; clone_size: .; j_call: TRBJ2-7; d_call: TRBD2; cdr3_aa: CASSPRASGGPTAQYF; cdr3_nt: TGTGCCAGCAGCCCGCGGGCTAGCGGGGGCCCCACCGCACAGTACTTC
v_call: TRBV6-5; clone_size: .; j_call: TRBJ1-2; d_call: .; cdr3_aa: CASSGQLYYGYTF; cdr3_nt: TGTGCCAGCAGTGGACAGTTGTACTATGGCTACACCTTC
v_call: TRBV2; clone_size: .; j_call: TRBJ2-2; d_call: .; cdr3_aa: CASSEGRGTGELFF; cdr3_nt: TGTGCCAGCAGTGAGGGGCGGGGTACCGGGGAGCTGTTTTTT
v_call: TRBV4-1; clone_size: .; j_call: TRBJ2-7; d_call: .; cdr3_aa: CASSQDRVEQYF; cdr3_nt: TGCGCCAGCAGCCAAGATAGGGTCGAGCAGTACTTC
v_call: TRBV30; clone_size: few; j_call: TRBJ1-6; d_call: TRBD1; cdr3_aa: CAWSAPDREYSPLHF; cdr3_nt: TGTGCCTGGAGTGCCCCGGACAGGGAGTATTCACCCCTCCACTTT
v_call: TRBV10-3; clone_size: .; j_call: TRBJ2-2; d_call: .; cdr3_aa: CAISERGELFF; cdr3_nt: TGTGCCATCAGTGAACGGGGGGAGCTGTTTTTT
v_call: TRBV7-2; clone_size: few; j_call: TRBJ1-2; d_call: .; cdr3_aa: CASSLQGTVGYTF; cdr3_nt: TGTGCCAGCAGCTTACAGGGCACGGTGGGCTACACCTTC
v_call: TRBV29-1; clone_size: few; j_call: TRBJ1-1; d_call: .; cdr3_aa: CSAERESGTEAFF; cdr3_nt: TGCAGCGCCGAACGGGAGTCGGGCACTGAAGCTTTCTTT
v_call: TRBV4-3; clone_size: .; j_call: TRBJ2-5; d_call: .; cdr3_aa: CASSPIGLARQETQYF; cdr3_nt: TGCGCCAGCAGCCCGATCGGTCTAGCGCGTCAAGAGACCCAGTACTTC
v_call: TRBV18; clone_size: few; j_call: TRBJ2-1; d_call: .; cdr3_aa: CASSLQGDEQFF; cdr3_nt: TGTGCCAGCTCACTACAGGGCGATGAGCAGTTCTTC
v_call: TRBV11-3; clone_size: .; j_call: TRBJ1-1; d_call: .; cdr3_aa: CASSLTRSEAFF; cdr3_nt: TGTGCCAGCAGCCTTACGAGGTCTGAAGCTTTCTTT
v_call: TRBV6-1; clone_size: .; j_call: TRBJ1-2; d_call: TRBD1; cdr3_aa: CASSDPGGYGGYTF; cdr3_nt: TGTGCCAGCAGTGATCCAGGGGGCTACGGGGGCTACACCTTC
v_call: TRBV6-5; clone_size: .; j_call: TRBJ1-2; d_call: .; cdr3_aa: CASTLLQGYGYTF; cdr3_nt: TGTGCCAGCACCTTATTACAGGGCTATGGCTACACCTTC
v_call: TRBV19; clone_size: .; j_call: TRBJ1-6; d_call: .; cdr3_aa: CASSIGRSLHF; cdr3_nt: TGTGCCAGTAGTATCGGAAGATCCCTCCACTTT
v_call: TRBV6-6; clone_size: .; j_call: TRBJ1-2; d_call: .; cdr3_aa: CAGGHYTF; cdr3_nt: TGTGCCGGAGGCCACTACACCTTC
v_call: TRBV7-6; clone_size: once; j_call: TRBJ1-6; d_call: .; cdr3_aa: CASKRGNSPLHF; cdr3_nt: TGTGCCAGCAAAAGGGGTAATTCACCCCTCCACTTT
v_call: TRBV7-3; clone_size: .; j_call: TRBJ2-2; d_call: .; cdr3_aa: CASSLGFGELFF; cdr3_nt: TGTGCCAGCAGCTTAGGATTCGGGGAGCTGTTTTTT
v_call: TRBV5-4; clone_size: .; j_call: TRBJ1-3; d_call: .; cdr3_aa: CASSAAGGTRQNTIYF; cdr3_nt: TGTGCCAGCAGCGCGGCAGGTGGGACCCGACAGAACACCATATATTTT
v_call: TRBV1; clone_size: .; j_call: TRBJ2-3; d_call: .; cdr3_aa: CTSSLASGGRSTDTQYF; cdr3_nt: TGCACCAGCAGCCTGGCCAGCGGGGGGCGGAGCACAGATACGCAGTATTTT
v_call: TRBV9; clone_size: once; j_call: TRBJ1-3; d_call: TRBD1; cdr3_aa: CASSAYRGLSGNTIYF; cdr3_nt: TGTGCCAGCAGCGCCTACAGGGGACTCTCTGGAAACACCATATATTTT
v_call: TRBV9; clone_size: .; j_call: TRBJ2-6; d_call: TRBD1; cdr3_aa: CASSAGGQNAAGANVLTF; cdr3_nt: TGTGCCAGCTCTGCAGGGGGACAGAACGCTGCTGGGGCCAACGTCCTGACTTTC
v_call: TRBV11-1; clone_size: .; j_call: TRBJ2-7; d_call: TRBD1; cdr3_aa: CASSFTGGEQYF; cdr3_nt: TGTGCCAGCAGTTTCACAGGGGGCGAGCAGTACTTC
v_call: TRBV9; clone_size: once; j_call: TRBJ1-1; d_call: .; cdr3_aa: CASSAGLGSTEAFF; cdr3_nt: TGTGCCAGCAGCGCCGGGCTTGGGAGCACTGAAGCTTTCTTT
v_call: TRBV5-6; clone_size: .; j_call: TRBJ2-7; d_call: .; cdr3_aa: CASSLRVIKGSTSYEQYF; cdr3_nt: TGTGCCAGCAGCTTGAGGGTGATTAAGGGAAGTACGTCCTACGAGCAGTACTTC
v_call: TRBV19; clone_size: .; j_call: TRBJ1-1; d_call: .; cdr3_aa: CASSIQGSNTEAFF; cdr3_nt: TGTGCCAGTAGCATCCAGGGGTCGAACACTGAAGCTTTCTTT
v_call: TRBV9; clone_size: .; j_call: TRBJ2-7; d_call: .; cdr3_aa: CASSVGLQGEQYF; cdr3_nt: TGTGCCAGCAGCGTCGGTCTTCAAGGCGAGCAGTACTTC
v_call: TRBV5-8; clone_size: .; j_call: TRBJ2-7; d_call: .; cdr3_aa: CASSRERRPQYF; cdr3_nt: TGTGCCAGCAGCAGGGAACGGAGGCCTCAGTACTTC
v_call: TRBV10-3; clone_size: .; j_call: TRBJ2-7; d_call: .; cdr3_aa: CAISESDLHEQYF; cdr3_nt: TGTGCCATCAGTGAGTCCGATCTCCACGAGCAGTACTTC
v_call: TRBV19; clone_size: .; j_call: TRBJ1-2; d_call: .; cdr3_aa: CASSGGQIYGYTF; cdr3_nt: TGTGCCAGTAGTGGCGGGCAGATCTATGGCTACACCTTC
v_call: TRBV9; clone_size: medium-sized; j_call: TRBJ1-2; d_call: .; cdr3_aa: CASSRDGNYGYTF; cdr3_nt: TGTGCCAGCAGCCGGGACGGAAACTATGGCTACACCTTC
v_call: TRBV5-1; clone_size: .; j_call: TRBJ1-5; d_call: .; cdr3_aa: CASSLVGGNQPQHF; cdr3_nt: TGCGCCAGCAGCTTGGTGGGGGGCAATCAGCCCCAGCATTTT
v_call: TRBV10-1; clone_size: .; j_call: TRBJ2-7; d_call: TRBD1; cdr3_aa: CASNPGTGGDEQYF; cdr3_nt: TGCGCCAGCAACCCCGGGACAGGGGGCGACGAGCAGTACTTC
v_call: TRBV11-2; clone_size: .; j_call: TRBJ2-7; d_call: .; cdr3_aa: CASSLDGPATVPEDYEQYF; cdr3_nt: TGTGCCAGCAGCTTAGATGGCCCAGCTACAGTGCCTGAGGACTACGAGCAGTACTTC
v_call: TRBV6-5; clone_size: once; j_call: TRBJ1-4; d_call: TRBD1; cdr3_aa: CASSSWGQGVNEKLFF; cdr3_nt: TGTGCCAGCAGTTCTTGGGGACAGGGGGTTAATGAAAAACTGTTTTTT
v_call: TRBV7-9; clone_size: medium-sized; j_call: TRBJ1-1; d_call: .; cdr3_aa: CASSPAQVTAEAFF; cdr3_nt: TGTGCCAGCAGCCCCGCACAGGTGACAGCTGAAGCTTTCTTT
v_call: TRBV6-5; clone_size: .; j_call: TRBJ1-2; d_call: .; cdr3_aa: CASTDPRDHWYGYTF; cdr3_nt: TGTGCCAGCACAGACCCCAGGGACCACTGGTATGGCTACACCTTC
v_call: TRBV27; clone_size: .; j_call: TRBJ2-7; d_call: .; cdr3_aa: CASSLVGSSYEQYF; cdr3_nt: TGTGCCAGCAGTTTGGTAGGCAGCTCCTACGAGCAGTACTTC
v_call: TRBV18; clone_size: .; j_call: TRBJ1-2; d_call: TRBD1; cdr3_aa: CASSPQGIGQGDGYTF; cdr3_nt: TGTGCCAGCTCACCCCAGGGAATTGGACAGGGGGATGGCTACACCTTC
v_call: TRBV12-5; clone_size: .; j_call: TRBJ1-1; d_call: TRBD1; cdr3_aa: CASGLTGGGTEAFF; cdr3_nt: TGTGCTAGTGGTCTCACAGGGGGCGGCACTGAAGCTTTCTTT
v_call: TRBV29-1; clone_size: .; j_call: TRBJ1-2; d_call: .; cdr3_aa: CSWEQGDYGYTF; cdr3_nt: TGCAGTTGGGAGCAGGGAGACTATGGCTACACCTTC